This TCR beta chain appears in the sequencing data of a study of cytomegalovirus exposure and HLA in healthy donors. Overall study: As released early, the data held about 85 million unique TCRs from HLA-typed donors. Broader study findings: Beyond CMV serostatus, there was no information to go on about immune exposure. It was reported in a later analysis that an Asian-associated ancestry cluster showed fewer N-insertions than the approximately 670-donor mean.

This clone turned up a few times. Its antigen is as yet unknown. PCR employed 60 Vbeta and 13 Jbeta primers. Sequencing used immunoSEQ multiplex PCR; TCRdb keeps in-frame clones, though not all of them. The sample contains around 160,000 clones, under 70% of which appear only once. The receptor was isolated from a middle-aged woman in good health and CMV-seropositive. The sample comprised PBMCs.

For the CDR3, the DNA is TGCAGCGTTGAAGGGGCAGGCCCAGGTTACAATGAGCAGTTCTTC. It specifies CSVEGAGPGYNEQFF. V and J are TRBV29-1 and TRBJ2-1, with D unresolved. Trimming removed 1 base from V and 4 bases from J, with 14 bases in between. The germline V gene encodes CDR1 SQVTM and CDR2 ANQGSEA. The length of the CDR3 is 15 residues.